Following are 4 T cell receptor beta chains from one sample sequenced in a study of cytomegalovirus exposure and HLA in healthy donors. Primers: 60 Vbeta forward and 13 Jbeta reverse. Sequencing used immunoSEQ multiplex PCR; TCRdb keeps in-frame clones, though not all of them. The sample lists about 150,000 clones; roughly 80% were seen once. The source material was PBMCs. All receptors come from a woman aged 35 to 49 in good health and CMV-seronegative.

The rearrangement links TRBV19 to TRBJ1-2; the match to TRBD1 covers 7 bases. The V and J ends lost 7 bases and 3 bases, in that order; junction bases with no gene match: 8. The CDR3 totals 14 residues. The germline CDR1 and CDR2 sequences are LNHDA and SQIVND (reference sequence). The CDR3 DNA is TGTGCCAGTACCCGACAGGGTTTTCACTATGGCTACACCTTC. Amino acid sequence: CASTRQGFHYGYTF.

The V call is TRBV27, the J call TRBJ2-1, with a tentative D call TRBD2 (6 bases). The CDR3 has 13 residues. The V gene lost 9 bases and the J gene lost 0 bases, with 9 bases spanning the gap. Germline loops: CDR1 MNHEY, CDR2 SMNVEV (reference sequence). In DNA form, the CDR3 reads TGTGCCAGTGGGACTGGCTCCTACAATGAGCAGTTCTTC. Its protein product is CASGTGSYNEQFF.

Worth noting for this clone: The sample contains more than one DNA sequence encoding this CDR3. The rearrangement joins TRBV5-1 to TRBJ1-2; no firm D call. V was shortened by 1 base and J by 0 bases, with 13 bases between the two germline ends. The V gene's germline CDR1 is SGHRS and CDR2 YFSETQ. CDR3 size: 16 residues. CDR3 loop: CASSLTPTKANYGYTF. In DNA, the CDR3 is TGCGCCAGCAGCTTGACTCCGACAAAAGCTAACTATGGCTACACCTTC. Looking up the rest from reference TRBV5-1 and TRBJ1-2 gives the full variable domain: KAGVTQTPRYLIKTRGQQVTLSCSPISGHRSVSWYQQTPGQGLQFLFEYFSETQRNKGNFPGRFSGRQFSNSRSEMNVSTLELGDSALYLCASSLTPTKANYGYTFGSGTRLTVV.

The rearrangement uses TRBV28 and TRBJ2-7; 10 bases align to TRBD1. The CDR3 has 14 amino acids. Germline assignment: CDR1 MDHEN and CDR2 SYDVKM. V dropped 6 bases and J dropped 6; count of bases not matched to a gene: 8. The CDR3 DNA follows: TGTGCCAGCAGCCTCGACGGGACAGGGGCCGAGCAGTACTTC. Amino acids: CASSLDGTGAEQYF.